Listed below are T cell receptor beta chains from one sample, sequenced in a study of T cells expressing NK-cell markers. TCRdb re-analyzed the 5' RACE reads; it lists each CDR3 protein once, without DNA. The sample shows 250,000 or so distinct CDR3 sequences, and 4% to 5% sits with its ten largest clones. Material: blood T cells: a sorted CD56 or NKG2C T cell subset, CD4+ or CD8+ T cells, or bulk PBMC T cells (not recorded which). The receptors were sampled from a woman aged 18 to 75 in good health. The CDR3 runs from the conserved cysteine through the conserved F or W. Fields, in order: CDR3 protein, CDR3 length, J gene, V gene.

CDR3: CASSPTSGRYNEQFF
length: 15
J: TRBJ2-1
V: TRBV6-1

CDR3: CASSSQRGGQVQETQYF
length: 17
J: TRBJ2-5
V: TRBV5-1

CDR3: CATSSGYTGELFF
length: 13
J: TRBJ2-2
V: TRBV24-1

CDR3: CASSKGGTGANVLTF
length: 15
J: TRBJ2-6
V: TRBV6-1

CDR3: CASSPGHQNIQYF
length: 13
J: TRBJ2-4
V: TRBV7-9

CDR3: CARSRGPGGSPLGSGANVLTF
length: 21
J: TRBJ2-6
V: TRBV5-3

CDR3: CASSSRLVGARTGELFF
length: 17
J: TRBJ2-2
V: TRBV7-2

CDR3: CASSLGTSGHTGELFF
length: 16
J: TRBJ2-2
V: TRBV12-3/TRBV12-4

CDR3: CSAFGIGGANVLTF
length: 14
J: TRBJ2-6
V: TRBV20-1

CDR3: CASSRTAVGPQHF
length: 13
J: TRBJ1-5
V: TRBV6-1

CDR3: CASRAGALGANVLTF
length: 15
J: TRBJ2-6
V: TRBV6-1

CDR3: CASSQDPPRLANTGELFF
length: 18
J: TRBJ2-2
V: TRBV4-3

CDR3: CASRKGDYGYTF
length: 12
J: TRBJ1-2
V: TRBV6-5

CDR3: CASSFMSYEQYF
length: 12
J: TRBJ2-7
V: TRBV28

CDR3: CASSPQGPYEQYF
length: 13
J: TRBJ2-7
V: TRBV5-4

CDR3: CASTRTSGSVEQYF
length: 14
J: TRBJ2-7
V: TRBV5-1

CDR3: CASSQDSPPGGYYGYTF
length: 17
J: TRBJ1-2
V: TRBV4-2

CDR3: CASSLGTSGSITYNEQFF
length: 18
J: TRBJ2-1
V: TRBV7-8

CDR3: CASSLRASGRETQYF
length: 15
J: TRBJ2-5
V: TRBV12-3/TRBV12-4

CDR3: CSAHARSRPGELFF
length: 14
J: TRBJ2-2
V: TRBV20-1

CDR3: CATSDPATRDSDPHEQFF
length: 18
J: TRBJ2-1
V: TRBV24-1

CDR3: CASSHQGNYGYTF
length: 13
J: TRBJ1-2
V: TRBV11-2